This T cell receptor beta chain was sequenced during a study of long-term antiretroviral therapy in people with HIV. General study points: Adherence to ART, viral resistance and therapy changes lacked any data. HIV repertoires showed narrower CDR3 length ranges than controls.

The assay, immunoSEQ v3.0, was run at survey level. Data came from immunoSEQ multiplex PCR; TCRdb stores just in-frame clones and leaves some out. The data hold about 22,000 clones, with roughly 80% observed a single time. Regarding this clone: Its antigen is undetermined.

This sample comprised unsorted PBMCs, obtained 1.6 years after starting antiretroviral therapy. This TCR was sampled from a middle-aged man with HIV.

The CDR3 loop reads CASSTRDIWKFYGYTF. The CDR3, as DNA: TGTGCCAGTAGTACCCGGGACATCTGGAAGTTCTATGGCTACACCTTC. V usage is TRBV19 and J usage is TRBJ1-2, with D perhaps TRBD1 (6 bases). V was pared by 4 bases and J by 4 bases, with 19 bases between. Germline CDR1 LNHDA, CDR2 SQIVND (reference sequence). This CDR3 has 16 residues.